This TCR beta chain was retrieved from a study of PD-L1 blockade in urothelial cancer. Study-wide background: Patients' histories included 0 to 3 prior chemotherapy regimens. Blood was evaluated 3 weeks (second dose) and 6 weeks after therapy began.

The V gene's germline CDR1 is MNHEY and CDR2 SVGAGI. CDR3 length equals 13 residues. The repertoire was sequenced with immunoSEQ multiplex PCR; TCRdb's copy has only in-frame clones and lacks some. This sample has 95,000 to 100,000 clones, with around 87% found just once. Described time point: pretreatment peripheral blood. The study, taken as a whole, reports: Lower than median blood TCR clonality before treatment predicted better survival.

To note about this clone: No antigen is known for it.

The chain recombines TRBV6-5 with TRBJ1-2; 8 bases are a match to TRBD1. This clonotype was obtained from a man aged 60-69 years with urothelial cancer. Specimen: PBMCs, collected around atezolizumab (anti-PD-L1) treatment. The CDR3: CPAQGALNYGYTF. The CDR3 DNA reads as TGTCCGGCCCAGGGGGCTCTTAACTATGGCTACACCTTC.